This T cell receptor beta chain was sequenced in a study of blood T cell repertoires in COVID-19. Study summary: Specimens from acute and convalescent COVID-19 originated in the United States, Italy and Spain.

The CDR3 is 15 residues long. Unmatched junction bases numbered 6, after V lost 6 bases and J lost 6 bases. Germline V CDR1 and CDR2: MNHEY, SVGEGT. Patients from Seattle were sampled longitudinally, starting during active infection. This table comes from immunoSEQ multiplex PCR, and its TCRdb copy is limited to in-frame clones, with some not included. The data hold 50,000 to 60,000 clones, with around 90% observed a single time. This receptor was taken from a man between 35 and 55 years old with COVID-19, enrolled during active disease. The chain carries TRBV6-2 or TRBV6-3 and TRBJ2-1, with TRBD2 matching over 12 bases. The sample consisted of peripheral blood. The CDR3 DNA is TGTGCCAGCAGCCTACTAGCGGGGGGTTTCAATGAGCAGTTCTTC. Its protein is CASSLLAGGFNEQFF.